This TCR beta chain was documented in a study of chemoradiotherapy in HPV16-positive cancers. The method was immunoSEQ multiplex PCR; TCRdb's version includes in-frame clones alone and lacks a portion of them. This sample has about 25,000 clones, with approximately 94% found just once. This receptor was identified in a human donor with HPV-associated anogenital cancer. The sample here was blood, taken from a patient who underwent chemoradiotherapy.

The chain's CDR3 is CASSVGASGVQETQYF. The CDR3 DNA follows: TGTGCCAGCAGCGTAGGGGCTAGCGGAGTTCAAGAGACCCAGTACTTC. The V call is TRBV9, the J call TRBJ2-5; TRBD2 matches 7 bases. CDR1 and CDR2 (germline): SGDLS, YYNGEE. This CDR3 comprises 16 residues. Trimming removed 0 bases from V and 2 bases from J; junction bases left unmatched: 7.